This TCR beta chain was captured in a study of CD8 T cells in Susac syndrome. RNA amounts of about 0.5 to 1 ug underwent reverse transcription with random hexamers. With immunoSEQ multiplex PCR, TCR beta CDR3 was amplified across 54 Vbeta and 13 Jbeta. TCRdb processed the immunoSEQ multiplex PCR reads anew with MiXCR; each CDR3 protein has one entry. The sample holds under 200,000 distinct CDR3 sequences, 95% seen once. TCR beta was sequenced from blood CD8+ and CD4+ T cells. Negative isolation was used for CD8+ and CD4+ T cells, and FACS enrichment was applied to TEMRA cells. The CDR3 is 16 amino acids. V dropped 0 bases and J dropped 0 bases, with 11 bases sitting between them. Germline loops: CDR1 SGDLS, CDR2 YYNGEE.

The receptor was isolated from a human donor with Susac syndrome. The sample comprised CD4+ T cells from PBMCs. This sequence joins TRBV9 and TRBJ2-3, with D possibly matching TRBD2 (5 bases). The CDR3 spells CASSVGGGRSTDTQYF. Here the CDR3 DNA reads TGTGCCAGCAGCGTAGGTGGAGGCCGCAGCACAGATACGCAGTATTTT.